This entry is about one T cell receptor beta chain. The target of this receptor is not known. No much larger clonotype is one base removed from it; base qualities were not supplied. The immunoSEQ Assay was the method used to sequence TCRbeta CDR3 regions. After extraction, genomic DNA underwent amplification by bias-controlled multiplex PCR, followed by high-throughput sequencing. Per the authors' processing: Collapsing and filtering of sequences were performed to quantify the absolute abundance of each unique TCRbeta CDR3 region. T cell fraction was estimated by normalization of TCRbeta template counts to usable DNA, with usable DNA being measured through amplification of reference genes present in all nucleated cells. Repertoire TCRs were annotated as SARS-CoV-2-specific by exact matching of V gene, CDR3 amino acid sequence and J gene to a known reactive TCR set. The reference SARS-CoV-2 TCR set was derived from MIRA and filtered for enrichment in COVID-19-positive ImmuneCODE repertoires, a step that removed public or cross-reactive TCRs. Using the MIRA antigens, annotated TCRs were further analysed by specific ORF or by position within an ORF. Breadth was defined as annotated unique rearrangements over total unique productive rearrangements; depth was the summed frequency of those rearrangements. Two-sided Wilcoxon rank-sum tests were used to compare TCR breadth between groups. TCRdb provides this immuneACCESS table in a form limited to in-frame rearrangements. Some clones are lacking; in checked studies, under half of them reflect an unresolved V gene, and why the rest are absent is not known. That table supplies the V and J calls and clone size; D and trimming were determined from the DNA. The sample contains a few hundred thousand clones, approximately 83% of them found a single time. The ten top clones hold around 7.4% of the sample.

The germline V gene gives CDR1 as SGHRS and CDR2 as YFSETQ. The V and J ends are trimmed by 0 bases and 6 bases, leaving 12 bases between them. The CDR3 covers 15 residues, taking in both the cysteine and the phenylalanine. Kept here is only the CDR3 DNA, which spans 45 bases and is read in frame from base 1. These data belong to a study of Ad26.COV2.S vaccination and SARS-CoV-2 variants (dated by TCRdb to the early 2020s). Study-wide context: Donors in the vaccine arm were drawn from COV1001, a multicentre, randomized, double-blind, placebo-controlled phase I-IIa trial testing Ad26.COV2.S in healthy adults. Ad26.COV2.S was administered intramuscularly at a dose of 5x10^10 or 1x10^11 viral particles, either as one shot or as two shots given 56 days apart. Sequencing of the TCRbeta repertoire served to evaluate the specificity and breadth of SARS-CoV-2-reactive T cell receptors following Ad26.COV2.S vaccination. A total of 32 samples were included in the TCR-sequenced set, comprising roughly 19 Ad26.COV2.S vaccine recipients, 5 placebo recipients and 8 SARS-CoV-2 convalescent individuals. Trial participants were randomized into five groups of five: low-dose or high-dose Ad26.COV2.S given once or twice, or placebo on both occasions. Investigators did not know the trial group allocation while performing experiments and assessing outcomes.

The sample's treatment or condition label, decoded: 15 to 20 received Ad26.COV2.S at low or high dose, single or two shots; 5 received placebo; per-sample allocation not given. Repertoires of vaccine and placebo recipients were sequenced from samples taken on day 63 after the first injection. Cohort 1b enrolled some 25 adults aged 18-55 years at a single site in Boston, USA, between 29 July and 7 August 2020. Ad26.COV2.S consisted of a replication-incompetent adenovirus type 26 vector by which a prefusion-stabilized SARS-CoV-2 spike protein from the original Wuhan strain was expressed. What the authors observed across the whole study: Ad26.COV2.S recipients had higher spike-specific TCR breadth than placebo recipients (P = 0.0014). Vaccine and placebo recipients had comparable non-spike TCR breadth, which fits with the vaccine containing only spike. After vaccination, substantial breadth of spike-specific CD8+ and CD4+ T cell responses was reported. The study was not powered for comparison of responses between vaccine doses or regimens. It was noted by the authors that total T cell responses may have been underestimated by the TCR breadth and depth analyses.

Recombination linked TRBV5-1 to TRBJ2-2, with the D gene not clear enough to name. This specimen was peripheral blood, taken in a trial of Ad26.COV2.S vaccine versus placebo. This TCR came from a person aged 18-65 years who received the Ad26.COV2.S COVID-19 vaccine or a placebo. CDR3 loop: CASSLDRISAGELFF. The DNA is as follows: TGCGCCAGCAGCTTGGACAGAATTAGTGCCGGGGAGCTGTTTTTT. When the CDR3 is completed using the reference TRBV5-1 and TRBJ2-2 genes on either side, the full variable domain is KAGVTQTPRYLIKTRGQQVTLSCSPISGHRSVSWYQQTPGQGLQFLFEYFSETQRNKGNFPGRFSGRQFSNSRSEMNVSTLELGDSALYLCASSLDRISAGELFFGEGSRLTVL.